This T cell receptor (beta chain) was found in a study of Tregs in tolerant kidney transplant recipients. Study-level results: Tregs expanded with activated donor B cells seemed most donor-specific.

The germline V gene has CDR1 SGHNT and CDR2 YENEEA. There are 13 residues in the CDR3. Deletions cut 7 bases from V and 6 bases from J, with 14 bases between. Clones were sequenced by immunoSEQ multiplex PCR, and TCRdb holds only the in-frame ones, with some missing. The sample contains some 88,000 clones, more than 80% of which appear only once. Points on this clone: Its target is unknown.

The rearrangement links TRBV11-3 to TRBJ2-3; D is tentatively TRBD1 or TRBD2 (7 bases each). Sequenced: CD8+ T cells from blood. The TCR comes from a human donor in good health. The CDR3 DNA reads TGTGCCAGCAAGGCAGGGGGGGATGATACGCAGTATTTT. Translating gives CASKAGGDDTQYF.